Shown below are 24 T cell receptor beta chains from a single sample sequenced in a study of blood T cells in healthy people across ages. A J-beta primer mix and a sample-barcoded 5' primer were used in a second PCR of about 7 to 12 cycles. TCRdb reprocessed the 5' RACE reads with MiXCR, giving one entry per CDR3 protein. The table includes over 600,000 distinct CDR3 sequences, approximately 21% detected once. The source material was blood. These receptors were collected from a man between 65 and 79 years old in good health.

Only a few counts were recorded for this clonotype. The chain couples TRBV28 to TRBJ2-1, with 11 bases identical to TRBD2. Per germline, CDR1 MDHEN and CDR2 SYDVKM. There are 20 residues in the CDR3. Trimming took 6 bases from V and 0 from J; bases not matched to a gene: 16. The CDR3 region has the DNA TGTGCCAGCAGGACGGAAGACGGACTAGCGGGTACCTTCTCCTACAATGAGCAGTTCTTC. Translated, it gives CASRTEDGLAGTFSYNEQFF. The entire variable domain, with the rest obtained from reference TRBV28 and TRBJ2-1, is as follows: DVKVTQSSRYLVKRTGEKVFLECVQDMDHENMFWYRQDPGLGLRLIYFSYDVKMKEKGDIPEGYSVSREKKERFSLILESASTNQTSMYLCASRTEDGLAGTFSYNEQFFGPGTRLTVL.

This clonotype was observed a handful of times. The chain recombines TRBV12-3 or TRBV12-4 with TRBJ1-1, with D perhaps matching TRBD1 (5 bases). The length of the CDR3 is 15 residues. V lost 2 bases to trimming and J lost 4 bases, with 14 bases between them. The chain's CDR3 is CASSLPSNGGTEAFF. The CDR3, as DNA: TGTGCCAGCAGTTTACCATCAAATGGGGGCACTGAAGCTTTCTTT.

This clonotype was recorded at least ten times. The chain uses TRBV5-1 and TRBJ1-2; 9 bases match TRBD1. The CDR3 is made up of 13 amino acids. Germline CDR1 is SGHRS and CDR2 is YFSETQ. After removal of 4 bases from V and 7 bases from J, the junction contained 5 bases not matched to a gene. The CDR3 sequence is CASSAGQGFGYTF. The CDR3 DNA sequence: TGCGCCAGCAGCGCGGGACAGGGTTTTGGCTACACCTTC.

This clonotype was found a few times. The gene calls are TRBV6-1 and TRBJ1-3; D might be TRBD1 (5 bases). V was pared by 6 bases and J by 3 bases, with 9 bases between. CDR3 length: 13 amino acids. From germline, CDR1 is MNHNS and CDR2 SASEGT. In DNA form, the CDR3 reads TGTGCCAGCAGGGAGGGGATTGGAAACACCATATATTTT. Translated, it gives CASREGIGNTIYF.

This chain joins TRBV12-3 or TRBV12-4 and TRBJ2-7, with a tentative D call TRBD1 (5 bases). The CDR3 length is 12 residues. V was clipped by 7 bases and J by 6 bases, with 13 bases between them. CDR3 loop: CASTLDIAEQYF. The CDR3 nucleotides read TGTGCCAGCACCCTGGACATCGCCGAGCAGTACTTC.

This clonotype has ten or more counts. Mismatch with germline at one junction end may stem from a read error. J is TRBJ2-7 and V is TRBV5-1; 11 bases agree with TRBD2. CDR1 SGHRS and CDR2 YFSETQ come from the germline V gene. This CDR3 is 15 amino acids long. The CDR3 reads CASSSGTSGSYEQYF. In nucleotides, the CDR3 is TGTGCCAGCAGCTCCGGGACTAGCGGATCCTACGAGCAGTACTTC.

The chain combines TRBV20-1 with TRBJ2-5, with D unresolved. Germline V gene data show CDR1 as DFQATT and CDR2 as SNEGSKA (reference sequence). Trimming cost V 0 bases and J 4 bases, with 15 bases left between them. This CDR3 region has 15 residues. The CDR3 region is CSARDSLDVGETQYF. CDR3 bases: TGCAGTGCTAGAGATAGCCTAGACGTTGGAGAGACCCAGTACTTC.

The J gene is TRBJ1-1, the V gene TRBV6-5; no definite D call. Trimming shortened V by 6 bases and J by 8 bases, and 13 bases separated the two germline ends. The germline V gene has CDR1 MNHEY and CDR2 SVGAGI. This CDR3 region has 12 residues. DNA for the CDR3: TGTGCCAGCAGCAGCAGTACCCGGGAAGCTTTCTTT. Translating it yields CASSSSTREAFF.

This clonotype came up many times. The rearrangement joins TRBV3-1 to TRBJ2-5; possible D gene TRBD2, 5 bases. The ends were cut back, 4 bases at V and 7 bases at J, with 7 bases in the middle. The length of the CDR3 is 11 residues. CDR1 and CDR2 (germline): LGHDT, YNNKEL (reference sequence). The CDR3 spells CASSREGTQYF. The CDR3 coding sequence is TGTGCCAGCAGCCGTGAGGGGACCCAGTACTTC.

CDR3 bases: TGCGCCAGCAGGGGACAGGGGGGTAACTATGGCTACACCTTC. The encoded protein is CASRGQGGNYGYTF. V usage is TRBV10-2 and J usage is TRBJ1-2; 11 bases map to TRBD1. The V gene's germline CDR1 is WSHSY and CDR2 SAAADI. The V segment lost 6 bases and the J segment 1 base; nucleotides outside the gene matches: 1. CDR3 length: 14 residues.

On this clonotype itself: A much larger clone sits a single nucleotide away, making a read error possible. Likely a read error: the CDR3 ends without its conserved phenylalanine or tryptophan. The chain has TRBV29-1 and TRBJ2-7; D remains unclear. The J call may be incorrect, as the DNA end agrees better with TRBJ2-5. The CDR3 covers 10 residues. Per germline, CDR1 SQVTM and CDR2 ANQGSEA. This chain's CDR3 is CSASGETQYL. The CDR3 DNA reads as TGCAGCGCATCGGGAGAGACCCAGTACCTC.

This rearrangement joins TRBV2 to TRBJ2-7; TRBD2 aligns across 11 bases. The CDR3 length is 15 residues. Trimming at V came to 2 bases and at J to 8 bases, leaving 8 bases not matched to a gene. Germline V gene data show CDR1 as SNHLY and CDR2 as FYNNEI. Here the CDR3 DNA reads TGTGCCAGCAGTGAAACTAGCGGGAGTACCCTCCAGCAGTACTTC. Its translation is CASSETSGSTLQQYF.

This clonotype was seen only a few times. The gene calls are TRBV29-1 and TRBJ1-2; D possibly corresponds to TRBD1 (5 bases). Germline values: CDR1 SQVTM, CDR2 ANQGSEA. This CDR3 comprises 11 residues. V dropped 4 bases and J dropped 8 bases, with 11 bases sitting between them. DNA for the CDR3: TGCAGCGTTGGGGGCAGTAACGGCTACACCTTC. This gives the protein CSVGGSNGYTF.

The chain combines TRBV7-9 with TRBJ2-2; TRBD2 is a possible D gene (6 bases). Trimming took off 4 bases at V and 4 bases at J, with 16 bases between the two ends. The CDR3 has 16 residues. CDR1 and CDR2 from the germline V gene are SEHNR and FQNEAQ (reference sequence). The CDR3 nucleotides are TGTGCCAGCAGCTCACCTGGGGTTAGCGGCACCGGGGAGCTGTTTTTT. Its protein is CASSSPGVSGTGELFF.

This clonotype occurred a few times. The CDR3 spells CASSLEGRGHEKLFF. CDR3 DNA sequence: TGCGCCAGCAGCTTGGAGGGCAGGGGGCATGAAAAACTGTTTTTT. This chain connects TRBV5-1 to TRBJ1-4, with TRBD1 identical over 8 bases. After removal of 0 bases from V and 6 bases from J, the junction contained 4 bases not matched to a gene. CDR1 and CDR2 (germline): SGHRS, YFSETQ. This CDR3 has 15 residues.

The chain combines TRBV7-9 with TRBJ2-5, with D maybe TRBD2 (6 bases). Near its end, the DNA agrees better with TRBJ2-1, so the J call may be wrong. CDR3 size: 16 residues. The germline gives CDR1 SEHNR, CDR2 FQNEAQ (reference sequence). The CDR3 DNA follows: TGTGCCAGCAGCCCTCTCTCTGGCGGGATCCCCCTTGAGCAGTTCTTC. Its protein product is CASSPLSGGIPLEQFF.

This clonotype was counted only a few times. This chain connects TRBV12-3 or TRBV12-4 to TRBJ2-7, with TRBD1 matching over 7 bases. This CDR3 comprises 15 residues. Trimming at V came to 5 bases and at J to 9 bases, leaving 16 bases not matched to a gene. This CDR3 is CASSPRDSPTSGQYF. CDR3 DNA: TGTGCCAGCAGTCCCAGGGACAGCCCCACCAGCGGGCAGTACTTC.

In this sample, this clonotype turned up once. V gene TRBV20-1 combines with J gene TRBJ2-3; D gene ambiguous. V lost 2 bases to trimming and J lost 4 bases, with 10 bases between them. The CDR3 sequence is 13 residues long. Per the germline V gene, CDR1 is DFQATT and CDR2 is SNEGSKA (reference sequence). CDR3 loop: CSARPLAADTQYF. The CDR3 DNA reads as TGCAGTGCTAGACCCTTAGCAGCAGATACGCAGTATTTT.

The chain recombines TRBV29-1 with TRBJ2-5, with D maybe TRBD1 (5 bases). The end of the DNA fits TRBJ2-7 better, so the J call may be wrong. This CDR3 region has 12 residues. Germline-derived CDR1 and CDR2 are SQVTM and ANQGSEA. The CDR3 coding sequence is TGCAGCGTTGACAGGGTCTCTGGCGAGCAGTACTTC. It encodes CSVDRVSGEQYF.

This rearrangement joins TRBV19 to TRBJ2-5; 9 nucleotides align to TRBD1. The end of the DNA fits TRBJ2-1 better, so the J call may be wrong. The CDR3 loop spans 15 amino acids. Germline V gene lookup returns CDR1 LNHDA and CDR2 SQIVND (reference sequence). CDR3 protein: CASTQRDREYNEQFF. The CDR3 DNA reads TGTGCCAGTACCCAGAGGGACAGGGAATACAATGAGCAGTTCTTC.

The CDR3 region has the DNA TGTGCCATCAGCCTTTCTTTAGGGAAGGATGAGCAGTTCTTC. Amino acid sequence: CAISLSLGKDEQFF. The chain is built from TRBV28 and TRBJ2-1; D is ambiguous. This CDR3 is built from 14 residues. Trimming left V 10 bases short and J 8 bases short, with 21 bases between. Germline CDR1 and CDR2: MDHEN and SYDVKM.

The chain links TRBV7-3 to TRBJ2-4; D gene unclear. CDR3 length: 16 residues. Looked up from germline, CDR1 is SGHTA and CDR2 is FQGTGA. V lost 5 bases and J lost 8, with 22 bases in between. The CDR3 protein is CASSPRGDTVRDIQYF. In DNA form, the CDR3 reads TGTGCCAGCAGCCCACGAGGCGATACAGTTCGGGACATTCAGTACTTC.

V gene TRBV11-3 combines with J gene TRBJ2-5; D uncertain. The V end was cut by 3 bases, the J end by 9 bases, with 14 bases between. The CDR3 has 13 residues. Germline lookup yields CDR1 SGHNT and CDR2 YENEEA. DNA of the CDR3: TGTGCCAGCAGCTTCCGGGCAAGTAGTGCCCAGTACTTC. Translated, it gives CASSFRASSAQYF. The full variable domain, completed using reference TRBV11-3 and TRBJ2-5, is EAGVVQSPRYKIIEKKQPVAFWCNPISGHNTLYWYLQNLGQGPELLIRYENEEAVDDSQLPKDRFSAERLKGVDSTLKIQPAELGDSAVYLCASSFRASSAQYFGPGTRLLVL.

This clonotype was seen more than once but under ten times. The gene calls are TRBV3-1 and TRBJ2-5; a weak D match, TRBD2 (6 bases). The DNA end is a closer match to TRBJ2-7, so the J assignment may be wrong. CDR3 length equals 13 residues. Germline values: CDR1 LGHDT, CDR2 YNNKEL (reference sequence). CDR3 DNA sequence: TGTGCCAGCAGCCAGCGGGGCCTCTACGAGCAGTACTTC. Residues: CASSQRGLYEQYF.